These 20 T cell receptor beta chains were sequenced from one sample in a study of OX40 agonist ivuxolimab in advanced cancers. Some clones are missing from TCRdb's copy, which holds only in-frame ones; the method was immunoSEQ multiplex PCR. The sample holds fewer than 35,000 clones, roughly 80% seen once. The specimen comprised CD4+ or CD8+ T cells sorted from blood, sampled in a trial of the OX40 agonist ivuxolimab. The receptors stem from an adult with an advanced solid tumor such as melanoma, head and neck, liver or kidney cancer.

The chain joins TRBV6-1 to TRBJ2-7; the match to TRBD1 covers 9 bases. Germline assignment: CDR1 MNHNS and CDR2 SASEGT. This CDR3 contains 12 residues. V was pared by 6 bases and J by 5 bases, with 2 bases of the junction left unmatched. CDR3 nucleotide sequence: TGTGCCAGCAGAGGGACAGGGAACGAGCAGTACTTC. Encoded protein: CASRGTGNEQYF.

This chain links TRBV4-1 with TRBJ2-1, with D hard to call. Germline CDR1 and CDR2: MGHRA and YSYEKL. The length of the CDR3 is 14 residues. Deletions cut 8 bases from V and 10 bases from J, with 21 bases between. For the CDR3, the DNA is TGCGCCAGCGTCCGCTCTCCAAGCTATCGAGAGCAGTTCTTC. Translated, it gives CASVRSPSYREQFF.

The chain links TRBV29-1 to TRBJ1-1, with TRBD1 as a possible D gene (5 bases). The CDR3 runs to 13 residues. The V end lost 4 bases, the J end lost 6 bases, and 15 bases lay between the germline ends. From germline, CDR1 is SQVTM and CDR2 ANQGSEA. The CDR3 is CSVVVDSRAEAFF. The CDR3 DNA sequence: TGCAGCGTTGTGGTCGACAGCAGAGCTGAAGCTTTCTTT.

This chain uses TRBV30 with TRBJ1-2; 9 bases are a match to TRBD1. After removal of 5 bases from V and 4 bases from J, the junction contained 8 bases not matched to a gene. This CDR3 spans 14 amino acids. Germline V lookup: CDR1 GTSNPN, CDR2 SVGIG (reference sequence). As DNA, the CDR3 is TGTGCCTGGTACAGGGGGCGCGAGGCCTATGGCTACACCTTC. Translating gives CAWYRGREAYGYTF.

By share, this clone counts as medium-sized. The gene calls are TRBV7-9 and TRBJ2-7; D might be TRBD2 (6 bases). Germline values: CDR1 SEHNR, CDR2 FQNEAQ (reference sequence). CDR3 length: 15 residues. V lost 2 bases, J lost 5 bases, and 16 bases lay in between. This CDR3 is CASSLNGGDGDEQYF. The CDR3 DNA follows: TGTGCCAGCAGCTTAAATGGAGGGGACGGGGACGAGCAGTACTTC.

The chain has TRBV6-5 and TRBJ1-5, with 7 bases fitting TRBD1. Trimming cost V 10 bases and J 4 bases; bases outside gene matches: 13. Germline CDR1 reads MNHEY; CDR2 reads SVGAGI. This CDR3 region has 15 residues. CDR3 sequence reads: CATADRWPGNQPQHF. In DNA, the CDR3 is TGTGCCACCGCGGACAGGTGGCCGGGGAATCAGCCCCAGCATTTT.

The V and J genes are TRBV6-1 and TRBJ1-1; D unclear. Trimming pared 4 bases from V and 1 base from J, leaving 4 bases between. The CDR3 consists of 12 residues. Germline V gives CDR1 MNHNS, CDR2 SASEGT. CDR3 DNA: TGTGCCAGCAGTGTGTCGAACACTGAAGCTTTCTTT. The encoded protein is CASSVSNTEAFF.

This chain joins TRBV5-5 and TRBJ2-3, with 14 bases lining up with TRBD2. Trimming cost V 0 bases and J 4 bases; bases outside gene matches: 4. The CDR3 loop spans 17 amino acids. The germline gives CDR1 SGHKS, CDR2 YYEKEE (reference sequence). CDR3 sequence: CASSLGTSGRSADTQYF. For the CDR3, the DNA is TGTGCCAGCAGCTTGGGGACTAGCGGGAGGTCCGCAGATACGCAGTATTTT.

The chain uses TRBV6-6 and TRBJ2-1; the match to TRBD1 covers 8 bases. This CDR3 is 15 amino acids long. The ends lost 4 bases at V and 8 bases at J; junction bases unmatched: 10. From germline, CDR1 is MNHNY and CDR2 SVGAGI (reference sequence). CDR3 DNA sequence: TGTGCCAGCAGTTCCTCCAGGACAGGGAGCGATGAGCAGTTCTTC. This sequence encodes CASSSSRTGSDEQFF.

The V gene is TRBV2, the J gene TRBJ1-4, with D tentatively TRBD1 (6 bases). Germline loops: CDR1 SNHLY, CDR2 FYNNEI. The CDR3 sequence is 14 residues long. V was cut by 4 bases and J by 8 bases, with 14 bases left in between. CDR3 amino acids: CASSAGTTYEKLFF. CDR3 coding DNA: TGTGCCAGCAGTGCCGGGACAACTTACGAAAAACTGTTTTTT.

V usage is TRBV5-1 and J usage is TRBJ2-2; 8 bases are a match to TRBD1. Losses at the gene ends were 2 bases for V and 0 bases for J; bases not matched to a gene: 3. Germline V gene data show CDR1 as SGHRS and CDR2 as YFSETQ. The CDR3 length is 16 residues. DNA of the CDR3: TGCGCCAGCAGCTTTAAACAGGGGGCGAACACCGGGGAGCTGTTTTTT. Residues: CASSFKQGANTGELFF.

The chain recombines TRBV28 with TRBJ2-5, with TRBD2 matching 8 bases. The last part of the DNA fits TRBJ2-7 better; the J call may be wrong. The V gene's germline CDR1 is MDHEN and CDR2 SYDVKM. This CDR3 has 14 amino acids. This chain's CDR3 is CASSLFGGAVEQYF. In DNA form, the CDR3 reads TGTGCCAGCAGTTTATTCGGGGGGGCCGTCGAGCAGTACTTC.

This clone came up once. This sequence joins TRBV10-3 and TRBJ2-2, with 9 positions matching TRBD1. Germline CDR1 ENHRY, CDR2 SYGVKD. The CDR3 totals 14 residues. V trimming: 3 bases; J trimming: 7 bases; junction bases outside the gene matches: 3. DNA of the CDR3: TGTGCCATCAGTGAACAGGGGGCTAACGGGGAGCTGTTTTTT. Encoded protein: CAISEQGANGELFF.

The CDR3 is CASSVGTGTNEKLFF. Here the CDR3 DNA reads TGTGCCAGCAGTGTGGGGACAGGGACCAATGAAAAACTGTTTTTT. The rearrangement uses TRBV6-1 and TRBJ1-4, with 9 bases aligning to TRBD1. This CDR3 has 15 residues. Germline CDR1 reads MNHNS; CDR2 reads SASEGT. V lost 4 bases and J lost 5; bases outside the gene matches: 5.

V gene TRBV28 combines with J gene TRBJ1-5; TRBD1 agrees at 9 bases. Germline-derived CDR1 and CDR2 are MDHEN and SYDVKM. V was clipped by 4 bases and J by 3 bases; unmatched bases: 10. The CDR3 has 17 residues. CDR3 in amino acids: CASSSPTGQGANQPQHF. CDR3 DNA: TGTGCCAGCAGTTCCCCAACGGGACAGGGCGCCAATCAGCCCCAGCATTTT.

V and J are TRBV6-1 and TRBJ1-6; D not resolved. The CDR3 is made up of 15 amino acids. Germline V gene data show CDR1 as MNHNS and CDR2 as SASEGT. V lost 2 bases, J lost 0 bases, and 5 bases lay in between. This chain's CDR3 is CASSEQSSYNSPLHF. CDR3 DNA sequence: TGTGCCAGCAGTGAACAGAGCTCCTATAATTCACCCCTCCACTTT.

The chain uses TRBV7-8 and TRBJ2-2; TRBD1 matches 7 bases. Germline V gene lookup returns CDR1 SGHVS and CDR2 FQNEAQ. After removal of 11 bases from V and 7 bases from J, the junction contained 1 base not matched to a gene. CDR3 length: 10 amino acids. The CDR3 nucleotides read TGTGCCGCAGGGGGCGGGGAGCTGTTTTTT. This codes for CAAGGGELFF.

V usage is TRBV28 and J usage is TRBJ2-7; D gene unclear. CDR1 and CDR2 (germline): MDHEN, SYDVKM. V shed 4 bases and J shed 3 bases, with 16 bases lying between them. The CDR3 spans 15 residues. DNA of the CDR3: TGTGCCAGCAGTTCTCAGATAGGGTTGAGCTACGAGCAGTACTTC. Protein sequence: CASSSQIGLSYEQYF.

The chain links TRBV10-2 to TRBJ1-5; D possibly corresponds to TRBD1 (5 bases). The V end was cut by 0 bases, the J end by 1 base, with 13 bases between. Looked up from germline, CDR1 is WSHSY and CDR2 is SAAADI. The CDR3 has 17 amino acids. The CDR3 is CASSESGGAVSNQPQHF. As DNA, the CDR3 is TGCGCCAGCAGTGAGTCGGGAGGGGCGGTAAGCAATCAGCCCCAGCATTTT.

CDR3: CALDGVNTGELFF. The CDR3 nucleotides read TGTGCCCTAGACGGGGTGAACACCGGGGAGCTGTTTTTT. V gene TRBV30 combines with J gene TRBJ2-2, with D possibly being TRBD2 (5 bases). The V gene's germline CDR1 is GTSNPN and CDR2 SVGIG (reference sequence). The CDR3 extends over 13 amino acids. V was cut by 8 bases and J by 1 base, with 11 bases left in between.